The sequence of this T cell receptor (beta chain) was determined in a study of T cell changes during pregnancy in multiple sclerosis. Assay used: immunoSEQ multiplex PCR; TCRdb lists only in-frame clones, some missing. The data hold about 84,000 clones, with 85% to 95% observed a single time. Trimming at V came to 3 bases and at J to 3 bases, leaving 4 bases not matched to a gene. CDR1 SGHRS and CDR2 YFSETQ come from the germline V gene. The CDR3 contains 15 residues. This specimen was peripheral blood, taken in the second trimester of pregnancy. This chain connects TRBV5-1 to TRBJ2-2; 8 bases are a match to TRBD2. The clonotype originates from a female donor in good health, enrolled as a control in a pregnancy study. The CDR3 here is CASSSPAGDTGELFF. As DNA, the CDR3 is TGCGCCAGCAGCTCACCAGCGGGAGACACCGGGGAGCTGTTTTTT.